The entry below describes one T cell receptor beta chain. These data come from a study of blood T cell repertoires in COVID-19. Across the study: The United States, Italy and Spain were the sources of the acute and convalescent COVID-19 samples. T cells, B-cell-depleted T cells, or PBMCs supplied cDNA or gDNA.

With V trimmed by 2 bases and J by 7 bases, 8 bases remained unmatched. From germline, CDR1 is KGHSH and CDR2 LQKENI. The CDR3 covers 14 residues. In the original processing: How many nucleated cells were present was estimated from reference gene primer amplification. The data were produced by immunoSEQ multiplex PCR, yet TCRdb's version contains in-frame clones alone and is incomplete. That table supplies the V and J calls and clone size; D and trimming were determined from the DNA. Among about 140,000 clones, about 86% were seen once, and the ten largest hold 1.5% to 1.9%. This chain joins TRBV18 and TRBJ2-7; 7 bases map to TRBD1. The TCR sequence derives from a woman aged 55-70 years with acute or convalescent COVID-19. Sequencing was done on a sample of peripheral blood. This chain's CDR3 is CASSPGDREREQYF. CDR3 in DNA: TGTGCCAGCTCACCAGGGGACAGAGAGAGGGAGCAGTACTTC. Based on the CDR3 plus reference TRBV18 and TRBJ2-7, the full variable domain is NAGVMQNPRHLVRRRGQEARLRCSPMKGHSHVYWYRQLPEEGLKFMVYLQKENIIDESGMPKERFSAEFPKEGPSILRIQQVVRGDSAAYFCASSPGDREREQYFGPGTRLTVT.